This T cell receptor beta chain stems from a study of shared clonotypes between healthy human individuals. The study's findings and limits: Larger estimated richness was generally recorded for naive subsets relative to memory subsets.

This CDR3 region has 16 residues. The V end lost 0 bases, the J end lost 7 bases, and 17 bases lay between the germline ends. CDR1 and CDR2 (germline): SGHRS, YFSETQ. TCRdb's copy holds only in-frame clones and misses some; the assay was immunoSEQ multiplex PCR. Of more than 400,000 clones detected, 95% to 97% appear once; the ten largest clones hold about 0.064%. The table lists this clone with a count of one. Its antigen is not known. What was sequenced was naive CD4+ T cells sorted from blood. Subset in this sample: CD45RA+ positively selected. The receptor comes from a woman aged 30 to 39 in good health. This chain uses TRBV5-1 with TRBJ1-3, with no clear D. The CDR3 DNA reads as TGCGCCAGCAGCTTGGACGGTGCCGGAGGAGGGAACACCATATATTTT. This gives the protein CASSLDGAGGGNTIYF.